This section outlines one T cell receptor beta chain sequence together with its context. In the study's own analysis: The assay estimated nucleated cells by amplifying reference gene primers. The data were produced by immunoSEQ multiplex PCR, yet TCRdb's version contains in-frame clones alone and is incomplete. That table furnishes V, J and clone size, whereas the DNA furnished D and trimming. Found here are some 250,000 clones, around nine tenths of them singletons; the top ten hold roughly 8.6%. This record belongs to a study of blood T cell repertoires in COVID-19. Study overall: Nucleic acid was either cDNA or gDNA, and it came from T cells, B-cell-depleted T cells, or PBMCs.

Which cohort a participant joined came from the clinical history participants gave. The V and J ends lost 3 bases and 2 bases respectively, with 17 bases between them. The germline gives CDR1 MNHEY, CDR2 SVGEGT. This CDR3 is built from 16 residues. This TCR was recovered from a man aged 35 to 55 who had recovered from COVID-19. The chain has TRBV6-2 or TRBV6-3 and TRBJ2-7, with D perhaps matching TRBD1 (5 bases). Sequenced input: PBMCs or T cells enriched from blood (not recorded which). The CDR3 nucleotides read TGTGCCAGCAGTTATAGGGGTAAGCCAAACACCTACGAGCAGTACTTC. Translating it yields CASSYRGKPNTYEQYF.